Reported below is one TCR beta chain. Antigen specificity is unknown. These data come from a study of post-analysis software for immune sequencing data. Study-level findings and limits: Strong co-clustering by F measure was seen for same-batch samples.

Carried by the TCR beta cDNA libraries were unique molecular identifiers. TCRdb re-derived calls from the PCR reads in MiXCR, one entry per CDR3 protein. The repertoire holds 550,000 to 700,000 distinct CDR3 sequences, with 44% as singletons. The source is a girl between 5 and 17 years old with multiple sclerosis. Sample: blood.

The CDR3, as DNA: TGTGCCATCAGTGAGCCGTTAAGAGAAGCTTTCTTT. It encodes CAISEPLREAFF. This rearrangement joins TRBV10-3 to TRBJ1-1; the D is unclear. The CDR3 spans 12 residues. CDR1 is ENHRY and CDR2 is SYGVKD in the germline V gene. V gave up 2 bases and J gave up 8 bases, with 9 bases separating them.